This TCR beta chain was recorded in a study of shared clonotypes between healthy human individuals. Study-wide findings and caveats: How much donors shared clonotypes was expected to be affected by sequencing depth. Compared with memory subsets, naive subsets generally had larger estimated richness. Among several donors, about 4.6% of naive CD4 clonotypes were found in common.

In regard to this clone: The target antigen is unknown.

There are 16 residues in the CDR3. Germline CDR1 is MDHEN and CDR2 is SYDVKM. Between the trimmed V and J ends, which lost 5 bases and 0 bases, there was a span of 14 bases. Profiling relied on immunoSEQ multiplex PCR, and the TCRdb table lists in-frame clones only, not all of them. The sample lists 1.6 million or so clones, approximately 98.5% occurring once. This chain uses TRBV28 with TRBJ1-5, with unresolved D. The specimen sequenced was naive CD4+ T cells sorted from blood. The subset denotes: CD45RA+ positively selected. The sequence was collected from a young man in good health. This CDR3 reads CASSTMTPYSNQPQHF. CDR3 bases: TGTGCCAGCAGTACAATGACACCGTATAGCAATCAGCCCCAGCATTTT. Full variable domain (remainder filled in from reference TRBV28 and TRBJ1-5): DVKVTQSSRYLVKRTGEKVFLECVQDMDHENMFWYRQDPGLGLRLIYFSYDVKMKEKGDIPEGYSVSREKKERFSLILESASTNQTSMYLCASSTMTPYSNQPQHFGDGTRLSIL.